What follows are 30 T cell receptor beta chains derived from one specimen sequenced in a study of T cells in Graves' hyperthyroidism and ophthalmopathy. Using RNA transcripts as the source, TCR beta CDR3 regions were amplified. HTBI primers drove first-round RT-PCR of the TCR CDR3. TCRdb re-called the multiplex PCR reads with MiXCR, one entry per CDR3 protein. The table includes about 260,000 distinct CDR3 sequences, approximately 26% detected once. The sequencing input was blood. These receptor sequences come from a man aged 35 to 55 with Graves' hyperthyroidism that later progressed to Graves' ophthalmopathy.

This clonotype appeared many times. J is TRBJ2-2 and V is TRBV30; D not resolved. V lost 2 bases and J 7 bases, leaving 8 bases between the germline ends. Germline CDR1 GTSNPN, CDR2 SVGIG (reference sequence). The CDR3 contains 12 residues. In DNA, the CDR3 is TGTGCCTGGAGTAGGGTCCACGGGGAGCTGTTTTTT. Residues: CAWSRVHGELFF.

This clonotype was picked up many times. The chain joins TRBV20-1 to TRBJ2-7, with 12 bases lining up with TRBD2. Germline V CDR1 and CDR2: DFQATT, SNEGSKA (reference sequence). The CDR3 is made up of 19 amino acids. V was clipped by 0 bases and J by 2 bases; unmatched bases: 14. This CDR3 reads CSARDLSASGRAIPYEQYF. In DNA form, the CDR3 reads TGCAGTGCTAGAGATCTTTCGGCTAGCGGGAGGGCCATACCCTACGAGCAGTACTTC.

This clonotype was recorded many times. The genes are TRBV19 and TRBJ2-7; 8 nucleotides align to TRBD2. Germline loops: CDR1 LNHDA, CDR2 SQIVND (reference sequence). The CDR3 is 14 residues long. The J segment lost 2 bases and the V segment lost 5 bases, leaving 5 bases of the junction unmatched. CDR3 in amino acids: CASSPGLEAYEQYF. CDR3 coding DNA: TGTGCCAGTAGTCCGGGACTAGAGGCCTACGAGCAGTACTTC.

This clonotype has ten or more counts. The rearrangement uses TRBV11-2 and TRBJ1-2; 9 bases line up with TRBD1. CDR1 is SGHAT, CDR2 FQNNGV, per germline. V was pared by 5 bases and J by 6 bases, with 7 bases of the junction left unmatched. This CDR3 is built from 14 residues. The CDR3 nucleotides are TGTGCCAGCAGCACTCTACAGGGGGCTAATGGCTACACCTTC. It specifies CASSTLQGANGYTF.

This clonotype has a count of ten or more. The chain recombines TRBV29-1 with TRBJ2-7; D is possibly TRBD1 or TRBD2 (5 bases each). In germline, CDR1 is SQVTM, CDR2 ANQGSEA. The CDR3 is 12 residues long. Trimming stripped 4 bases from V and 3 bases from J, with 10 bases between. CDR3 sequence: CSVAGAGYEQYF. CDR3 in DNA: TGCAGCGTTGCCGGGGCGGGCTACGAGCAGTACTTC.

This rearrangement joins TRBV7-6 to TRBJ1-3, with D uncertain. The CDR3 covers 15 residues. Germline-derived CDR1 and CDR2 are SGHVS and FNYEAQ. The V end lost 5 bases, the J end lost 0 bases, and 11 bases lay between the germline ends. The CDR3 protein is CASSPVEFSGNTIYF. CDR3 sequence (DNA): TGTGCCAGCAGCCCCGTGGAGTTCTCTGGAAACACCATATATTTT. Full variable domain (rest looked up from reference TRBV7-6 and TRBJ1-3): GAGVSQSPRYKVTKRGQDVALRCDPISGHVSLYWYRQALGQGPEFLTYFNYEAQQDKSGLPNDRFSAERPEGSISTLTIQRTEQRDSAMYRCASSPVEFSGNTIYFGEGSWLTVV.

The chain uses TRBV12-3 or TRBV12-4 and TRBJ1-5; possible D gene TRBD1, 5 bases. CDR3 length equals 15 residues. Trimming stripped 5 bases from V and 0 bases from J, with 11 bases between. In DNA form, the CDR3 reads TGTGCCAGCAGTACCGGGACGCCTAGCAATCAGCCCCAGCATTTT. It yields the protein CASSTGTPSNQPQHF.

The rearrangement links TRBV6-4 to TRBJ1-1, with D perhaps TRBD1 (6 bases). V gave up 5 bases and J gave up 7 bases, with 17 bases separating them. CDR3 length: 14 residues. CDR1 is MRHNA and CDR2 is SNTAGT in the germline V gene. The DNA of the CDR3 is TGTGCCAGCAGTTACGCCTTAGAGGGGGGTGAAGCTTTCTTT. Translation gives CASSYALEGGEAFF.

This clonotype was recorded a few times. This chain's CDR3 is CASSYSTGLSGTQYF. CDR3 nucleotides: TGTGCCAGCAGTTACTCGACGGGTCTGAGTGGGACCCAGTACTTC. This chain uses TRBV6-5 with TRBJ2-5; D gene uncertain. The CDR3 sequence is 15 residues long. The germline V gene encodes CDR1 MNHEY and CDR2 SVGAGI. V gave up 0 bases and J gave up 7 bases, with 15 bases separating them.

This chain uses TRBV7-3 with TRBJ2-7, with 12 positions matching TRBD1. Germline V gives CDR1 SGHTA, CDR2 FQGTGA. This CDR3 region has 13 residues. V gave up 4 bases and J gave up 7 bases; unmatched junction bases: 2. The CDR3 reads CASSSGQGAEQYF. In nucleotides, the CDR3 is TGTGCCAGCAGCTCGGGACAGGGGGCAGAGCAGTACTTC.

This clonotype was detected a few times. V and J are TRBV19 and TRBJ2-7; D is unclear. The CDR3 has 15 residues. CDR1 is LNHDA, CDR2 SQIVND, per germline (reference sequence). The germline V and J ends were trimmed by 3 bases and 0 bases, with 12 bases remaining between them. CDR3 DNA: TGTGCCAGTAGTATTTCACAGACTCGCTCCTACGAGCAGTACTTC. It specifies CASSISQTRSYEQYF.

This clonotype appeared many times. The J gene is TRBJ2-2, the V gene TRBV10-2; D not certain. CDR1 WSHSY and CDR2 SAAADI come from the germline V gene. V lost 0 bases, J lost 8 bases, and 7 bases lay in between. The CDR3 extends over 13 amino acids. The chain's CDR3 is CASSESKAGELFF. The DNA of the CDR3 is TGCGCCAGCAGTGAGTCGAAAGCGGGGGAGCTGTTTTTT.

This clonotype was seen at least ten times. J is TRBJ2-5 and V is TRBV9; D gene unclear. The germline V gene encodes CDR1 SGDLS and CDR2 YYNGEE. The CDR3 has 15 residues. Trimming stripped 0 bases from V and 3 bases from J, with 12 bases between. CDR3 nucleotide sequence: TGTGCCAGCAGCGTAGATGCCGGAGCAAAAGAGACCCAGTACTTC. This encodes CASSVDAGAKETQYF.

Ten or more counts support this clonotype. At one of its ends the junction is not consistent with the germline gene, which may arise from a read error. The CDR3 loop reads CASSSLSGYRTEALF. The CDR3 region has the DNA TGTGCCAGCAGCTCCCTTTCAGGCTATAGGACTGAAGCTCTCTTT. This rearrangement joins TRBV7-9 to TRBJ1-1, with D uncertain. CDR1 is SEHNR, CDR2 FQNEAQ, per germline (reference sequence). CDR3 length equals 15 residues.

In this sample, this clonotype turned up many times. This chain links TRBV20-1 with TRBJ2-2; D remains ambiguous. The CDR3 loop spans 12 amino acids. Germline values: CDR1 DFQATT, CDR2 SNEGSKA (reference sequence). V was trimmed by 3 bases and J by 8 bases, leaving 10 bases between them. The DNA for the CDR3 is TGCAGTGCTAGGGTCCCTTCAGGGGAGCTGTTTTTT. Translated: CSARVPSGELFF.

This clonotype was picked up many times. A much larger clone sits a single nucleotide away, making a read error possible. The chain recombines TRBV12-3 or TRBV12-4 with TRBJ2-7, with D possibly matching TRBD1 (5 bases). The CDR3 covers 14 residues. V lost 7 bases, J lost 4 bases, and 17 bases lay in between. In DNA form, the CDR3 reads TGTGCCAGCAATCTACAGGAAGGGTGGTACGAGCAGTACTTC. This encodes CASNLQEGWYEQYF.

This clonotype was observed a few times. The V call is TRBV29-1, the J call TRBJ1-1; possible D gene TRBD1, 5 bases. The CDR3 totals 13 residues. Germline-derived CDR1 and CDR2 are SQVTM and ANQGSEA. Trimming cost V 0 bases and J 1 base, with 6 bases left between them. The CDR3 nucleotides read TGCAGCGTTGAAGAAACAGGGAACACTGAAGCTTTCTTT. Translating gives CSVEETGNTEAFF.

This clonotype was counted at least ten times. CDR3 region: CASSAMTEKNYEQYF. The CDR3 DNA follows: TGTGCCAGCAGTGCCATGACAGAGAAGAACTACGAGCAGTACTTC. The V and J genes are TRBV25-1 and TRBJ2-7, with a tentative D call TRBD1 (5 bases). This CDR3 is 15 amino acids long. With 4 bases removed from V and 3 bases from J, the gap between germline ends came to 16 bases. Germline V gives CDR1 MGHDK, CDR2 SYGVNS.

Ten or more counts support this clonotype. V gene TRBV2 combines with J gene TRBJ1-1; 7 bases align to TRBD1. There are 13 residues in the CDR3. V gave up 4 bases and J gave up 3 bases; unmatched junction bases: 2. CDR1 and CDR2 from the germline V gene are SNHLY and FYNNEI. CDR3 sequence (DNA): TGTGCCAGCAGTGGGCAGGGGGACACTGAAGCTTTCTTT. Translation gives CASSGQGDTEAFF.

The CDR3 sequence: CASRLGTSGNQETQYF. The CDR3 nucleotides read TGTGCCAGCAGACTTGGGACTAGCGGGAATCAAGAGACCCAGTACTTC. The chain is built from TRBV12-3 or TRBV12-4 and TRBJ2-5, with 13 bases fitting TRBD2. This CDR3 spans 16 amino acids. J gave up 2 bases and V 6 bases, and 6 bases lay outside the gene matches.

This clonotype was recorded at least ten times. The rearrangement links TRBV25-1 to TRBJ1-1; D not resolved. The CDR3 consists of 11 residues. CDR1 is MGHDK and CDR2 is SYGVNS in the germline V gene. Trimming took off 6 bases at V and 7 bases at J, with 9 bases between the two ends. CDR3 sequence (DNA): TGTGCCAGCAGGGGAGGGAGTGAAGCTTTCTTT. This sequence encodes CASRGGSEAFF.

This clonotype was counted many times. This chain links TRBV29-1 with TRBJ1-1; 7 bases align to TRBD1. Unmatched junction bases numbered 2, after V lost 4 bases and J lost 6 bases. Germline lookup yields CDR1 SQVTM and CDR2 ANQGSEA. The CDR3 extends over 11 amino acids. CDR3 sequence: CSVGDRAEAFF. CDR3 in DNA: TGCAGCGTTGGAGACAGGGCTGAAGCTTTCTTT.

Ten or more counts support this clonotype. The chain joins TRBV29-1 to TRBJ2-7; D might be TRBD2 (5 bases). The CDR3 extends over 12 amino acids. The V end was cut by 4 bases, the J end by 0 bases, with 7 bases between. Germline lookup yields CDR1 SQVTM and CDR2 ANQGSEA. CDR3 DNA: TGCAGCGTTGGAGGGAGCTCCTACGAGCAGTACTTC. Residues: CSVGGSSYEQYF.

There are many counts of this clonotype. This rearrangement joins TRBV28 to TRBJ2-5; the D is unclear. The V end lost 10 bases, the J end lost 6 bases, and 12 bases lay between the germline ends. CDR1 and CDR2 (germline): MDHEN, SYDVKM. The CDR3 contains 11 residues. As DNA, the CDR3 is TGTGCCATCAGAATAAGGAAGACCCAGTACTTC. Its protein is CAIRIRKTQYF.

This clonotype was counted at least ten times. V gene TRBV19 combines with J gene TRBJ2-7, with 7 bases matching TRBD1. The CDR3 is made up of 15 amino acids. V was pared by 6 bases and J by 2 bases, with 10 bases of the junction left unmatched. The germline V gene has CDR1 LNHDA and CDR2 SQIVND (reference sequence). The CDR3 DNA follows: TGTGCCAGTAGGGCAGGGGGAAGCCTTACCTACGAGCAGTACTTC. Translated, it gives CASRAGGSLTYEQYF.

This chain connects TRBV6-2 or TRBV6-3 to TRBJ2-5, with TRBD1 identical over 7 bases. CDR1 and CDR2 from the germline V gene are MNHEY and SVGEGT. This CDR3 comprises 16 residues. V shed 2 bases and J 1 base; nucleotides not matched to a gene: 7. In nucleotides, the CDR3 is TGTGCCAGCAGTTACGGGACAGCGATGGGCCAAGAGACCCAGTACTTC. Residues: CASSYGTAMGQETQYF.

This clonotype was observed many times. This chain links TRBV7-2 with TRBJ1-5; D not resolved. Germline V gives CDR1 SGHTA, CDR2 FQGNSA. CDR3 size: 14 residues. The ends were cut back, 5 bases at V and 0 bases at J, with 8 bases in the middle. The CDR3 loop is CASSTTRSNQPQHF. The CDR3 DNA follows: TGTGCCAGCAGCACAACACGTAGCAATCAGCCCCAGCATTTT. The variable domain in full, completed from reference TRBV7-2 and TRBJ1-5, reads GAGVSQSPSNKVTEKGKDVELRCDPISGHTALYWYRQSLGQGLEFLIYFQGNSAPDKSGLPSDRFSAERTGGSVSTLTIQRTQQEDSAVYLCASSTTRSNQPQHFGDGTRLSIL.

This clonotype was counted at least ten times. This chain uses TRBV19 with TRBJ1-1, with 7 bases identical to TRBD1. The CDR3 length is 14 residues. Germline CDR1 is LNHDA and CDR2 is SQIVND (reference sequence). V trimming: 4 bases; J trimming: 6 bases; junction bases outside the gene matches: 8. The CDR3 is CASSKRETGPEAFF. The CDR3 DNA reads as TGTGCCAGTAGTAAAAGGGAGACAGGGCCTGAAGCTTTCTTT.

This clonotype appeared many times. CDR3 nucleotides: TGTGCCTCCGCGGGACAGGGGTTTTGGGAGCAGTACTTC. It translates to CASAGQGFWEQYF. The rearrangement uses TRBV12-3 or TRBV12-4 and TRBJ2-7, with 10 nucleotides matching TRBD1. The length of the CDR3 is 13 residues. With 11 bases clipped from V and 7 bases from J, the junction kept 11 bases outside the gene matches.

The sample holds many counts of this clonotype. The chain recombines TRBV4-1 with TRBJ2-7; 7 bases agree with TRBD1. In germline, CDR1 is MGHRA, CDR2 YSYEKL. This CDR3 has 14 amino acids. V was pared by 2 bases and J by 10 bases, with 11 bases of the junction left unmatched. This chain's CDR3 is CASSQRRGQEEQYF. CDR3 coding DNA: TGCGCCAGCAGCCAAAGGCGAGGACAGGAGGAACAGTACTTC.